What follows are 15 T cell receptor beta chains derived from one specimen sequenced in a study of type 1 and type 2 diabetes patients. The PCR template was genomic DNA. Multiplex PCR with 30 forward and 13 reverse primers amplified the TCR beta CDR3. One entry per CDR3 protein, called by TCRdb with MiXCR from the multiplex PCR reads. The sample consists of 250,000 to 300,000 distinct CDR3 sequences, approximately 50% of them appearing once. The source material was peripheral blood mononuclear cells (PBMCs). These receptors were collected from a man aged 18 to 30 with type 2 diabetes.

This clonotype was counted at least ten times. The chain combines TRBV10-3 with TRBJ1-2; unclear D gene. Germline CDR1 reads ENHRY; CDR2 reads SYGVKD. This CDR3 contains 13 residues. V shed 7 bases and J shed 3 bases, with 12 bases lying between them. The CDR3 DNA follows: TGTGCCATCAAACCTTTACGCTACTATGGCTACACCTTC. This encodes CAIKPLRYYGYTF.

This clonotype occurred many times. The CDR3 nucleotides are TGTGCCAGCAGAGGGGACACCGGGGAGCTGTTTTTT. It specifies CASRGDTGELFF. This chain uses TRBV2 with TRBJ2-2; D might be TRBD1 (5 bases). CDR3 length: 12 amino acids. Germline loops: CDR1 SNHLY, CDR2 FYNNEI. V shed 6 bases and J shed 3 bases, with 5 bases lying between them.

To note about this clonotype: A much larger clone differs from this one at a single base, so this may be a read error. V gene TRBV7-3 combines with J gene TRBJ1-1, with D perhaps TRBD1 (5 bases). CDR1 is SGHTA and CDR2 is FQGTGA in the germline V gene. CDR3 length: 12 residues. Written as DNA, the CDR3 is TGTGCCTGCAGCTTAGTAGGGGTGCGAGCTTTCTTT. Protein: CACSLVGVRAFF.

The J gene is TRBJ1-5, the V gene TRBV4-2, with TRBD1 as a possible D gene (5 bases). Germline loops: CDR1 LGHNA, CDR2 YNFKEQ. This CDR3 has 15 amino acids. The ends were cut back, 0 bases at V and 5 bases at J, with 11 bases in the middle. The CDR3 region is CASSQEGVGDQPQHF. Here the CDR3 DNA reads TGTGCCAGCAGCCAAGAGGGGGTAGGGGATCAGCCCCAGCATTTT.

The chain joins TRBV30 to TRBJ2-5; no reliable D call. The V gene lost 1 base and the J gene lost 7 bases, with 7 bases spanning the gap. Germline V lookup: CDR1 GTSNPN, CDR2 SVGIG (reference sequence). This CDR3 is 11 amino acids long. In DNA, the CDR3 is TGTGCCTGGAGTGGCGTGGGGACCCAGTACTTC. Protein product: CAWSGVGTQYF.

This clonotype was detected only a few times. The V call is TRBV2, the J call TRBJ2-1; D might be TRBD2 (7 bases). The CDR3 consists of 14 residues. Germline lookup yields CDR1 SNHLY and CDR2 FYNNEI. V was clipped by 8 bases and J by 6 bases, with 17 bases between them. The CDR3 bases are TGTGCCAGCGCGCGGGAGAGAGGGGGCAATGAGCAGTTCTTC. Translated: CASARERGGNEQFF.

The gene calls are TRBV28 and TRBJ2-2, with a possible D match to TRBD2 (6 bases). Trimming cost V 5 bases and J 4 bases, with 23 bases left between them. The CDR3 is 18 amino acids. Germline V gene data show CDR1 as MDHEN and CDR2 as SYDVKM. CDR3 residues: CASSNGTWKSVGTGELFF. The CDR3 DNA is TGTGCCAGCAGTAACGGGACTTGGAAGTCAGTGGGCACCGGGGAGCTGTTTTTT.

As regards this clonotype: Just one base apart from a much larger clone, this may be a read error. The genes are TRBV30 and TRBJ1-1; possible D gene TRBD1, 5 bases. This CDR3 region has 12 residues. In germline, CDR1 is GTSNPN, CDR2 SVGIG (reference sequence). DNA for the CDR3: TGTGCCTACGCGGAGGGGTACACTGAAGCTCTCTTT. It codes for CAYAEGYTEALF.

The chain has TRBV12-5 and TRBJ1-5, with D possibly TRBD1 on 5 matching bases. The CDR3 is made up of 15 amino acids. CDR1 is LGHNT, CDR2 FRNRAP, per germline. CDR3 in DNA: TGTGCCAGCACCAACGGGGGTTTAGGCAATCAGCCCCAGCATTTT. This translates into CASTNGGLGNQPQHF.

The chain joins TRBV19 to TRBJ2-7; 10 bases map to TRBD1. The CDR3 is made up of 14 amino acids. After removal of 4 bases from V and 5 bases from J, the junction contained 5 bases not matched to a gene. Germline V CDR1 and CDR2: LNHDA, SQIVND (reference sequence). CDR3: CASSTDRGLHEQYF. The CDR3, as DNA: TGTGCCAGTAGTACCGACAGGGGGCTCCACGAGCAGTACTTC.

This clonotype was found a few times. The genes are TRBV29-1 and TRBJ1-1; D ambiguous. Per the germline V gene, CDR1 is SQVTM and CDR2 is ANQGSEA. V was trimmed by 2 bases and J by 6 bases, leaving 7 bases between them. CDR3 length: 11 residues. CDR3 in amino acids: CSVEYNAEAFF. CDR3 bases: TGCAGCGTTGAATATAACGCTGAAGCTTTCTTT.

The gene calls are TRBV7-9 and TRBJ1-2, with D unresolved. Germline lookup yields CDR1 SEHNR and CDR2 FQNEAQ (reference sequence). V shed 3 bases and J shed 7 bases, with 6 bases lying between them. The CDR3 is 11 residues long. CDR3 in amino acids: CASSFSTGYTF. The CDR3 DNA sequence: TGTGCCAGCAGCTTTAGTACTGGCTACACCTTC. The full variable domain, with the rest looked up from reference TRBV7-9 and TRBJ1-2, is DTGVSQNPRHKITKRGQNVTFRCDPISEHNRLYWYRQTLGQGPEFLTYFQNEAQLEKSRLLSDRFSAERPKGSFSTLEIQRTEQGDSAMYLCASSFSTGYTFGSGTRLTVV.

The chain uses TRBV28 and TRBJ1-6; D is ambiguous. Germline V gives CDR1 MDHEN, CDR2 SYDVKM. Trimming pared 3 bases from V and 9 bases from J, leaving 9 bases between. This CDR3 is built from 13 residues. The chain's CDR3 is CASSLGGTSPLHF. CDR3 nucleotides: TGTGCCAGCAGTTTGGGCGGAACTTCACCCCTCCACTTT.

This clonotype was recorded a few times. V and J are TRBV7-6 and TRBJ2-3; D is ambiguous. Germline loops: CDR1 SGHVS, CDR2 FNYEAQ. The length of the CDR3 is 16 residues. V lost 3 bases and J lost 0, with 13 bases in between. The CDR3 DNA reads TGTGCCAGCAGCTTGGTGGCGATCGCTAGCACAGATACGCAGTATTTT. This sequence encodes CASSLVAIASTDTQYF.

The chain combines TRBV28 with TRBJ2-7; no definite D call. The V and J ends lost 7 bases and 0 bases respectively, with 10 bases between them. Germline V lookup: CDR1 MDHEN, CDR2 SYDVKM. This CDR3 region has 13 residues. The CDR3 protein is CASNPQSSYEQYF. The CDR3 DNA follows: TGTGCCAGCAATCCTCAAAGCTCCTACGAGCAGTACTTC.